This T cell receptor (beta chain) derives from a study of blood T cell repertoires in COVID-19. Sequencing was performed with immunoSEQ multiplex PCR; in TCRdb, only in-frame clones are kept and a portion is missing. This sample has about 200,000 clones, with approximately 86% found just once. V lost 10 bases to trimming and J lost 2 bases, with 7 bases between them. The CDR3 is 11 residues long. Germline CDR1 reads MDHEN; CDR2 reads SYDVKM. Material for sequencing was PBMCs or T cells enriched from blood (not recorded which). This chain uses TRBV28 with TRBJ2-3; no reliable D call. The TCR comes from a woman in her forties with acute COVID-19. The CDR3 region has the DNA TGTGCCATTGAGGACACAGATACGCAGTATTTT. Translation: CAIEDTDTQYF.